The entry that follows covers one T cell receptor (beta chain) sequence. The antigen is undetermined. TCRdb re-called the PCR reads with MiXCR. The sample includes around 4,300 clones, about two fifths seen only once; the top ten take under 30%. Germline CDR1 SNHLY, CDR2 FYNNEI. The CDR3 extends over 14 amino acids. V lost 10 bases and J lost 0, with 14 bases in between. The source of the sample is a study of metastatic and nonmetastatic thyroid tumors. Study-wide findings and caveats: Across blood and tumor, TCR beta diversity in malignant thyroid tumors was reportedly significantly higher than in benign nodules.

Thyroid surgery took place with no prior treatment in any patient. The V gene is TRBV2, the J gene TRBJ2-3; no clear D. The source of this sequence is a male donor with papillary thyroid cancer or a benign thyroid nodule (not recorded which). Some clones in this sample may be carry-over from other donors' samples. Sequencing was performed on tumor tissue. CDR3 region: CAIKVRSSTDTQYF. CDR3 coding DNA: TGTGCCATCAAGGTTCGATCTAGCACAGATACGCAGTATTTT.